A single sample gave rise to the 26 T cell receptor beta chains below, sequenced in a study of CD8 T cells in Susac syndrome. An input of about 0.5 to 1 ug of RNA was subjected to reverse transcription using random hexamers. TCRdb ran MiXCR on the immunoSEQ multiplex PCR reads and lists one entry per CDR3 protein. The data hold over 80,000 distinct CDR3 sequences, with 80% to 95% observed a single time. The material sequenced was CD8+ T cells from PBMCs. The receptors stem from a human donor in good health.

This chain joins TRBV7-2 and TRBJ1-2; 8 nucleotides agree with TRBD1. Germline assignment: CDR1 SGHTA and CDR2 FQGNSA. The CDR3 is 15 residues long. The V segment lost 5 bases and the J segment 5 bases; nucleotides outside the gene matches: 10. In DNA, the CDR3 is TGTGCCAGCAGCATTACAGGGGGGGATCGGTATGGCTACACCTTC. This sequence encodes CASSITGGDRYGYTF.

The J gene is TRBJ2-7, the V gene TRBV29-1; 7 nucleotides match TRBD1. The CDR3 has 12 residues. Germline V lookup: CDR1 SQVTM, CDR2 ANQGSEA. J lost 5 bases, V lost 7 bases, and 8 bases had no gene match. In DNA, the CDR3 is TGCAGCGCCGGGACAGAGGGAGACGAGCAGTACTTC. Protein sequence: CSAGTEGDEQYF.

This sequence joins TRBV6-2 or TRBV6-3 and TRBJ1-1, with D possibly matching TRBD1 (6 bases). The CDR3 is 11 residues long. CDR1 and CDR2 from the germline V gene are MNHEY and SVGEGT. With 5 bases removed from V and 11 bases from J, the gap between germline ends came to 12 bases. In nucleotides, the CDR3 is TGTGCCAGCAGTGAGGGACATCTGGCTTTCTTT. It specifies CASSEGHLAFF.

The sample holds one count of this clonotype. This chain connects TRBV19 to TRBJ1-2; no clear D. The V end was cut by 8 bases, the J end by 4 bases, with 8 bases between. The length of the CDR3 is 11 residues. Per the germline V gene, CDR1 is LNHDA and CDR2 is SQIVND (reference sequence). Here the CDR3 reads CASYVGYGYTF. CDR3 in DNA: TGTGCCAGTTACGTTGGCTATGGCTACACCTTC.

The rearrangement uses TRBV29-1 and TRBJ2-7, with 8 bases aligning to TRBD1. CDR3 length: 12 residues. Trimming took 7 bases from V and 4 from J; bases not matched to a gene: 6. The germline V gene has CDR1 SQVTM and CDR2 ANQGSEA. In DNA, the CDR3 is TGCAGCGGGGGGACAGGTGGGTACGAGCAGTACTTC. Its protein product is CSGGTGGYEQYF.

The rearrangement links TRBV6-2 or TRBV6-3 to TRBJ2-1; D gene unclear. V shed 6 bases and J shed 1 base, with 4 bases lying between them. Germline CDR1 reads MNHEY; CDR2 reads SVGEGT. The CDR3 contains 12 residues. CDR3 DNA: TGTGCCAGCAGCGAATCCTACAATGAGCAGTTCTTC. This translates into CASSESYNEQFF.

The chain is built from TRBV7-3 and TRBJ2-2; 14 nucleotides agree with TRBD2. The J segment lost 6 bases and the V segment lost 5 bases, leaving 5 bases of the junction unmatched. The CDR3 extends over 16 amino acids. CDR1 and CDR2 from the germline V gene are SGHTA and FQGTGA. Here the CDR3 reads CASSPTSGGAPGELFF. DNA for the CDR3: TGTGCCAGCAGCCCGACTAGCGGGGGGGCTCCCGGGGAGCTGTTTTTT.

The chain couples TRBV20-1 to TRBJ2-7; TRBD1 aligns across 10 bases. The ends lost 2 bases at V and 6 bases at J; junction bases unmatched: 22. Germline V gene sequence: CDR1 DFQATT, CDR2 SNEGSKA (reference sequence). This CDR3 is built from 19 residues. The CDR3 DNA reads TGCAGTGCTAGAACTCCGAAGGGGACAGGGGTGACGGATCCGCTCGAGCAGTACTTC. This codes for CSARTPKGTGVTDPLEQYF.

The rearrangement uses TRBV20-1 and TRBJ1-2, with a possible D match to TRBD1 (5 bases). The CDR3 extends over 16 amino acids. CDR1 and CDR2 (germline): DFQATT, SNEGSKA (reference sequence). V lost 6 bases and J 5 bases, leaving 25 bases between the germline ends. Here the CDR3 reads CSASSIHRGDQYGYTF. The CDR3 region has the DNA TGCAGTGCATCCTCCATCCACCGGGGCGACCAGTATGGCTACACCTTC.

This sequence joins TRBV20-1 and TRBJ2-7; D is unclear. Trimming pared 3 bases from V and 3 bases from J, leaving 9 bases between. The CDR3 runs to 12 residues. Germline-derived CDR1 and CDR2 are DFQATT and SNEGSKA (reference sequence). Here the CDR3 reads CSASDQYYEQYF. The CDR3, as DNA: TGCAGTGCTAGCGACCAATACTACGAGCAGTACTTC.

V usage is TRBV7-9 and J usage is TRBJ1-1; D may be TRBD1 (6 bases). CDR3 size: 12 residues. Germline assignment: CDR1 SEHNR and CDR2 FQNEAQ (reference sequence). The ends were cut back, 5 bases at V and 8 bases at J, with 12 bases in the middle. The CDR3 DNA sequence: TGTGCCAGCAGCCCTCACAGGGTGGAAGCTTTCTTT. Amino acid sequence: CASSPHRVEAFF. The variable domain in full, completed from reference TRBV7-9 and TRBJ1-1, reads DTGVSQNPRHKITKRGQNVTFRCDPISEHNRLYWYRQTLGQGPEFLTYFQNEAQLEKSRLLSDRFSAERPKGSFSTLEIQRTEQGDSAMYLCASSPHRVEAFFGQGTRLTVV.

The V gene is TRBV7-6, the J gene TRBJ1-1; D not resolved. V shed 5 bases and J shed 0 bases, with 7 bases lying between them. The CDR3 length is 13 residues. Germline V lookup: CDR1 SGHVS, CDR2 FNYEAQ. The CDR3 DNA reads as TGTGCCAGCAGCCCCCTCGTGAACACTGAAGCTTTCTTT. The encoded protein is CASSPLVNTEAFF.

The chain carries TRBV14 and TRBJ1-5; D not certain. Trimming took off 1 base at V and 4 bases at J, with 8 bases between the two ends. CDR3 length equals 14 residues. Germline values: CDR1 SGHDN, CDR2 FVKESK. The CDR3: CASSQVGYNQPQHF. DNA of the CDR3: TGTGCCAGCAGCCAAGTGGGGTATAATCAGCCCCAGCATTTT.

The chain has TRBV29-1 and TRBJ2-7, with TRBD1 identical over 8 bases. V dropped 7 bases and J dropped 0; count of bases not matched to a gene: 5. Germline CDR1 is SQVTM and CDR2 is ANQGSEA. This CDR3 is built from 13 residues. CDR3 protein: CSGTGGSSYEQYF. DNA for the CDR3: TGCAGCGGTACAGGGGGATCCTCCTACGAGCAGTACTTC.

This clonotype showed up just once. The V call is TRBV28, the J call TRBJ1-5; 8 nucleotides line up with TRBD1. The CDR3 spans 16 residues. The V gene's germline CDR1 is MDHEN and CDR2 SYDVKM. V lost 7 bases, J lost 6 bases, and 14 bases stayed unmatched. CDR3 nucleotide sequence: TGTGCCAGCACGACTACCGGGACAGGAGTCTTTCAGCCCCAGCATTTT. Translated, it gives CASTTTGTGVFQPQHF.

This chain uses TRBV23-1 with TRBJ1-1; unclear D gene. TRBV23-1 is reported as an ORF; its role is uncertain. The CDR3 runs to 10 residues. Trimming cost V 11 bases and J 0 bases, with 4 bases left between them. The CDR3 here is CAPMNTEAFF. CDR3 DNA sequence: TGCGCCCCCATGAACACTGAAGCTTTCTTT.

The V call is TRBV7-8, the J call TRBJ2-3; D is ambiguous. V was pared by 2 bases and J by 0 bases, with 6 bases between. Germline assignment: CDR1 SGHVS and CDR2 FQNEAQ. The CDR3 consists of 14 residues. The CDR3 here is CASSLPDSTDTQYF. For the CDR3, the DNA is TGTGCCAGCAGCTTACCGGACAGCACAGATACGCAGTATTTT. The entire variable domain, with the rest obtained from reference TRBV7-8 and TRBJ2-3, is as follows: GAGVSQSPRYKVAKRGQDVALRCDPISGHVSLFWYQQALGQGPEFLTYFQNEAQLDKSGLPSDRFFAERPEGSVSTLKIQRTQQEDSAVYLCASSLPDSTDTQYFGPGTRLTVL.

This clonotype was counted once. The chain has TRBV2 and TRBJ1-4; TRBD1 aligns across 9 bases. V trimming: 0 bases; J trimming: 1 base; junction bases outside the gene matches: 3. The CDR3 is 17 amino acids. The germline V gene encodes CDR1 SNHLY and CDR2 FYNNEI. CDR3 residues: CASSEAKDRGTNEKLFF. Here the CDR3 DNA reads TGTGCCAGCAGTGAAGCGAAGGACAGGGGAACTAATGAAAAACTGTTTTTT.

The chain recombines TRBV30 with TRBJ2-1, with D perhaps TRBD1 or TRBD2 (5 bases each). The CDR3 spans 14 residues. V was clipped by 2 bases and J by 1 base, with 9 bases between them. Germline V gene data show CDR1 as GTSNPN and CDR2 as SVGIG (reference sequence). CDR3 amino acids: CAWSNGGSYNEQFF. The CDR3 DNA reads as TGTGCCTGGAGTAATGGGGGATCCTACAATGAGCAGTTCTTC.

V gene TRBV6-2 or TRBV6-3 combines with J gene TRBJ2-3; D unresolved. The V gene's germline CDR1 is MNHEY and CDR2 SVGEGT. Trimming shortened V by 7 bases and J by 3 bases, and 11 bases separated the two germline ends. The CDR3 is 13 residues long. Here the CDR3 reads CASTFGPTDTQYF. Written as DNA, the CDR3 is TGTGCCAGCACCTTTGGGCCAACAGATACGCAGTATTTT.

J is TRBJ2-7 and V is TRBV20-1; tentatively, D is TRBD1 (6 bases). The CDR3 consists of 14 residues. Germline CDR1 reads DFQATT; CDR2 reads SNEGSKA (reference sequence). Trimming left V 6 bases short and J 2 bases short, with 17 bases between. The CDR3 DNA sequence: TGCAGTGCAACCGGGACACAGAGTACCTACGAGCAGTACTTC. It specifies CSATGTQSTYEQYF.

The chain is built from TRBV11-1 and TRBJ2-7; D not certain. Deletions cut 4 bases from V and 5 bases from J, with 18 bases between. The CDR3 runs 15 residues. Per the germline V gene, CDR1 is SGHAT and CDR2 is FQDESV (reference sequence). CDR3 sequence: CASSYSGAEVDEQYF. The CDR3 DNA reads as TGTGCCAGCAGCTATAGTGGCGCAGAGGTTGACGAGCAGTACTTC.

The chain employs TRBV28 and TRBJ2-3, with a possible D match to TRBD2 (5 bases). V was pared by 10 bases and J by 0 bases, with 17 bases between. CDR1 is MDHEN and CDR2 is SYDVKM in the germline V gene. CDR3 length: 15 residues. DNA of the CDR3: TGTGCCACCCGGGGATTGGGGATGAGCACAGATACGCAGTATTTT. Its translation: CATRGLGMSTDTQYF.

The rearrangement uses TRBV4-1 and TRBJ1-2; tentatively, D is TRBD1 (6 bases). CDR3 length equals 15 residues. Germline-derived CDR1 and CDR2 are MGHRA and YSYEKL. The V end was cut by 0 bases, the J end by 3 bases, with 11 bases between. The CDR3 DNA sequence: TGCGCCAGCAGCCAAGAATGGGGGCCGCACTATGGCTACACCTTC. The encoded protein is CASSQEWGPHYGYTF.

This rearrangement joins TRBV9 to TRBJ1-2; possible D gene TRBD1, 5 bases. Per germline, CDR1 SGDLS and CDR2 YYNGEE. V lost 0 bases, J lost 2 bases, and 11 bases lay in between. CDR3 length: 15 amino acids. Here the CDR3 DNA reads TGTGCCAGCAGCGTAGCATTAGGGACGAACTATGGCTACACCTTC. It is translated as CASSVALGTNYGYTF.

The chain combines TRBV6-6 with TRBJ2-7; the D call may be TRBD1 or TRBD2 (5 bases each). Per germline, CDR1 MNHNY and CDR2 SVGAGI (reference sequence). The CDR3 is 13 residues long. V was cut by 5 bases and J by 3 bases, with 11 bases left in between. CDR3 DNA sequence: TGTGCCAGCAGTGGGACGATAATCTACGAGCAGTACTTC. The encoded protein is CASSGTIIYEQYF.